This paragraph reports one T cell receptor (beta chain). Antigen unknown. Germline trimming cut 6 bases from V and 0 bases from J; bases unmatched to any gene: 8. Germline CDR1 SEHNR, CDR2 FQNEAQ (reference sequence). This CDR3 is 16 amino acids long. These data are taken from a study of cytomegalovirus exposure and HLA in healthy donors. The PCR had 60 Vbeta and 13 Jbeta primers. Profiled with immunoSEQ multiplex PCR; TCRdb holds only in-frame clones, not every one. In the table there are some 93,000 clones, roughly 9.4% of which are singletons. Findings of the study overall: Most CMV-associated TCR beta chains were later found to appear HLA-restricted. Analyzed later, association rates of TCRs varied across HLA loci, with DRB1 most and HLA-C fewest. CMV serostatus was the sole immune exposure information available.

Sequenced sample: PBMCs. The rearrangement joins TRBV7-9 to TRBJ1-2, with 9 bases identical to TRBD1. The sequence was collected from a man aged 50-59 years in good health and CMV-seropositive. The CDR3 is CASRSGQGPSNYGYTF. Written as DNA, the CDR3 is TGTGCCAGCAGATCGGGACAGGGCCCATCTAACTATGGCTACACCTTC. Full variable domain (remainder filled in from reference TRBV7-9 and TRBJ1-2): DTGVSQNPRHKITKRGQNVTFRCDPISEHNRLYWYRQTLGQGPEFLTYFQNEAQLEKSRLLSDRFSAERPKGSFSTLEIQRTEQGDSAMYLCASRSGQGPSNYGYTFGSGTRLTVV.